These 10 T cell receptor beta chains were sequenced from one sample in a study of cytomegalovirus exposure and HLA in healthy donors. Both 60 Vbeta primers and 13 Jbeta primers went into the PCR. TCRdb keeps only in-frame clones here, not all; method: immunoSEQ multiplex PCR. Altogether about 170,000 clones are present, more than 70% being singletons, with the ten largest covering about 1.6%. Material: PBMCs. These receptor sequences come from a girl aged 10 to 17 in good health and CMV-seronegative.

The CDR3 loop reads CASRGQGSTEAFF. DNA for the CDR3: TGTGCCAGCAGAGGACAGGGTAGCACTGAAGCTTTCTTT. The chain employs TRBV27 and TRBJ1-1, with TRBD1 identical over 8 bases. The CDR3 totals 13 residues. J lost 4 bases, V lost 6 bases, and 4 bases had no gene match. Germline CDR1 MNHEY, CDR2 SMNVEV (reference sequence).

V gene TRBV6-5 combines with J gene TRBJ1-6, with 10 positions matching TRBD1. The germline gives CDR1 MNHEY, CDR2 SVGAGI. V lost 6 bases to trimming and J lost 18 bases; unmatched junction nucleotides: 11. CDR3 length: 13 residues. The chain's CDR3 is CASSTGTGEFYHF. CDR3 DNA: TGTGCCAGCAGCACCGGGACAGGGGAATTTTACCACTTT.

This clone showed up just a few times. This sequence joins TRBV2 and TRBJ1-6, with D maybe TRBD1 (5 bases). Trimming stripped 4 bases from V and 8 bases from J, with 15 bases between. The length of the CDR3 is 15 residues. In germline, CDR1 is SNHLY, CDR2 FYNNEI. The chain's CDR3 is CASSVGPSGDSPLHF. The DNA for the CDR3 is TGTGCCAGCAGTGTCGGGCCTTCGGGGGATTCACCCCTCCACTTT.

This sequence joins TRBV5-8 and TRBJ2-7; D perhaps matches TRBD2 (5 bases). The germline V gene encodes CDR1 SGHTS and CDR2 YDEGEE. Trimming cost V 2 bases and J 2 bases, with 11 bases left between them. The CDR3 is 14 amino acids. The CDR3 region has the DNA TGTGCCAGCAGCTTATGGACCGGGACCTACGAGCAGTACTTC. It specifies CASSLWTGTYEQYF.

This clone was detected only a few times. The CDR3 DNA is TGCGCCAGTAGACTAGCGGGGGAAAACATTCAGTACTTC. It translates to CASRLAGENIQYF. J is TRBJ2-4 and V is TRBV10-2; TRBD2 agrees at 12 bases. Looked up from germline, CDR1 is WSHSY and CDR2 is SAAADI. This CDR3 region has 13 residues. V shed 9 bases, J shed 5 bases, and the junction held 2 bases outside the gene matches.

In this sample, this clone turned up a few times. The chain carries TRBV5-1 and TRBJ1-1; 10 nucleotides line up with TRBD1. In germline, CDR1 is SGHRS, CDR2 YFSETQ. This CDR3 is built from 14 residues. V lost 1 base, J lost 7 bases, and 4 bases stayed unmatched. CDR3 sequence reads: CASSLYRTGGEAFF. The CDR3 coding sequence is TGCGCCAGCAGCTTGTATCGGACAGGGGGTGAAGCTTTCTTT.

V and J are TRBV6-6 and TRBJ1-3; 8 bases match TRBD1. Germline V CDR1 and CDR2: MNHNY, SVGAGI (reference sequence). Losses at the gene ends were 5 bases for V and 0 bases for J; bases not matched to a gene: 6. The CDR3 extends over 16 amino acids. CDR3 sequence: CASSTRTGSSGNTIYF. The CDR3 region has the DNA TGTGCCAGCAGTACGCGGACAGGGAGCTCTGGAAACACCATATATTTT.

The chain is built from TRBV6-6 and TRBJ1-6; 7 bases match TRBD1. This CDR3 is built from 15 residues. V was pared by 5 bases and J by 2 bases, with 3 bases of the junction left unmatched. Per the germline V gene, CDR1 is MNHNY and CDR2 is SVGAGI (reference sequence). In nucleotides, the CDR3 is TGTGCCAGCAGTACAGGACAGGCCTATAATTCACCCCTCCACTTT. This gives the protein CASSTGQAYNSPLHF.

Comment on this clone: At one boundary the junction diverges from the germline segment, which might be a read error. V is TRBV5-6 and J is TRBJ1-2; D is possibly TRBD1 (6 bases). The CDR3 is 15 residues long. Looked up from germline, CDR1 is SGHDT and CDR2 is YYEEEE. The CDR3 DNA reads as TGTGCCAGCAGCTTGATCGCAGGGGACTACTATGGCTACAACTTC. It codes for CASSLIAGDYYGYNF.

The CDR3 region is CASAHPGLNTEAFF. DNA for the CDR3: TGTGCCAGTGCACACCCGGGGTTGAACACTGAAGCTTTCTTT. The V gene is TRBV19, the J gene TRBJ1-1; D not certain. The CDR3 loop spans 14 amino acids. Germline-derived CDR1 and CDR2 are LNHDA and SQIVND (reference sequence). Trimming pared 8 bases from V and 0 bases from J, leaving 13 bases between.